This TCR beta chain was captured by sequencing in a study of blood T cell repertoires in COVID-19. For the study at large: The origin of the acute and convalescent COVID-19 samples was the United States, Italy and Spain.

As originally analysed: Reference gene primer amplification in the assay estimated nucleated cell counts. TCRdb's copy holds only in-frame clones and misses some; the assay was immunoSEQ multiplex PCR. V, J and clone size reflect that table, while D and trimming were determined from the DNA. The profile shows roughly 250,000 clones, 75% to 90% of them singletons. The sequence derives from a man aged 55 to 69 who had recovered from COVID-19. The sequenced sample consisted of peripheral blood.

The CDR3 here is CASSQTGSSYNEQFF. DNA of the CDR3: TGTGCCAGCAGTCAGACAGGTAGCTCCTACAATGAGCAGTTCTTC. The chain carries TRBV7-8 and TRBJ2-1, with TRBD1 as a possible D gene (6 bases). Germline CDR1 SGHVS, CDR2 FQNEAQ. V lost 6 bases, J lost 0 bases, and 12 bases lay in between. This CDR3 is built from 15 residues.